Listed here are 25 T cell receptor beta chains from one sample, sequenced in a study of blood T cell repertoires in COVID-19. Clones were read by immunoSEQ multiplex PCR, and TCRdb kept only the in-frame ones, dropping some. The data show some 180,000 clones, with 75% to 90% seen just once and 5% to 7.5% held by the top ten. The sample taken for sequencing was PBMCs or T cells enriched from blood (not recorded which). Every receptor here comes from a man aged 35 to 55 who had recovered from COVID-19.

Here the CDR3 DNA reads TGTGCCATCAGTGAGTCCGGGGTTCCCGGGGCCAACGTCCTGACTTTC. Residues: CAISESGVPGANVLTF. This chain joins TRBV10-3 and TRBJ2-6; perhaps TRBD2 as D (5 bases). CDR3 length equals 16 residues. The germline CDR1 and CDR2 sequences are ENHRY and SYGVKD. The ends were cut back, 0 bases at V and 4 bases at J, with 10 bases in the middle.

CDR3 coding DNA: TGTGCCAGCAGTCCGACAGGACCCTCCTACGAGCAGTACTTC. Translation: CASSPTGPSYEQYF. V and J are TRBV6-5 and TRBJ2-7; tentatively, D is TRBD1 (6 bases). The germline CDR1 and CDR2 sequences are MNHEY and SVGAGI. V dropped 5 bases and J dropped 0 bases, with 11 bases sitting between them. The CDR3 is 14 residues long.

The rearrangement links TRBV5-1 to TRBJ1-1, with D possibly matching TRBD1 (6 bases). Germline CDR1 SGHRS, CDR2 YFSETQ. V was pared by 4 bases and J by 1 base, with 20 bases between. The CDR3 totals 17 residues. CDR3 DNA sequence: TGCGCCAGCAGCCCCGGGGTTCAGGGGTTCGGGAACACTGAAGCTTTCTTT. This translates into CASSPGVQGFGNTEAFF.

J is TRBJ1-5 and V is TRBV7-2, with 9 bases fitting TRBD1. V lost 3 bases, J lost 7 bases, and 1 base stayed unmatched. This CDR3 has 13 residues. CDR1 and CDR2 from the germline V gene are SGHTA and FQGNSA. The CDR3 DNA reads TGTGCCAGCAGCTTTGACAGGGGGCAGCCCCAGCATTTT. As protein: CASSFDRGQPQHF.

The chain has TRBV12-3 or TRBV12-4 and TRBJ2-2; 7 bases align to TRBD2. The CDR3 totals 13 residues. V shed 5 bases, J shed 7 bases, and the junction held 4 bases outside the gene matches. This CDR3 is CASSLGGNGELFF. In DNA form, the CDR3 reads TGTGCCAGCAGTCTGGGGGGGAACGGGGAGCTGTTTTTT.

Here the CDR3 DNA reads TGCAGCCTAGCGGGAGCCGATACGCAGTATTTT. This gives the protein CSLAGADTQYF. V is TRBV20-1 and J is TRBJ2-3, with 10 bases lining up with TRBD2. The CDR3 is 11 residues long. Per germline, CDR1 DFQATT and CDR2 SNEGSKA (reference sequence).

This clone was seen more than once but under ten times. V and J are TRBV5-4 and TRBJ1-4, with D possibly being TRBD1 (5 bases). V was pared by 0 bases and J by 5 bases, with 14 bases between. CDR3 length: 16 residues. The germline V gene has CDR1 SGHNT and CDR2 YYREEE (reference sequence). The DNA of the CDR3 is TGTGCCAGCAGCTTGGGGACATCGGGGGGAAATGAAAAACTGTTTTTT. Amino acid sequence: CASSLGTSGGNEKLFF.

The sample holds many counts of this clone. V gene TRBV18 combines with J gene TRBJ2-3; 10 bases fit TRBD2. Trimming cost V 2 bases and J 14 bases; bases outside gene matches: 16. Germline V CDR1 and CDR2: KGHSH, LQKENI. The CDR3 length is 16 residues. DNA for the CDR3: TGTGCCAGCTCACCATTTGGTGTTACAGCGGGAGGGCCAGGGTATTTT. Translated, it gives CASSPFGVTAGGPGYF.

This clone was found once. The chain links TRBV5-1 to TRBJ2-7, with 9 nucleotides matching TRBD2. CDR3 size: 15 residues. The junction had 3 bases not matched to a gene; V was cut back by 0 bases and J by 2 bases. Germline V gene lookup returns CDR1 SGHRS and CDR2 YFSETQ. The CDR3 loop is CASSLERGATYEQYF. CDR3 DNA sequence: TGCGCCAGCAGCTTGGAGCGGGGGGCTACCTACGAGCAGTACTTC.

The CDR3 nucleotides read TGTGCCAGCAGTTTAGCGGGAGGGACCGCAGATACGCAGTATTTT. Translated, it gives CASSLAGGTADTQYF. This sequence joins TRBV2 and TRBJ2-3, with 11 positions matching TRBD2. CDR3 length: 15 residues. Trimming took 5 bases from V and 4 from J; bases not matched to a gene: 5. Germline assignment: CDR1 SNHLY and CDR2 FYNNEI.

V is TRBV30 and J is TRBJ1-5; no definite D call. The CDR3 is 15 residues long. Germline V CDR1 and CDR2: GTSNPN, SVGIG (reference sequence). V gave up 0 bases and J gave up 5 bases, with 14 bases separating them. CDR3 sequence: CAWSVSGRRDQPQHF. The CDR3 region has the DNA TGTGCCTGGAGTGTATCTGGCAGGCGAGATCAGCCCCAGCATTTT.

The V gene is TRBV2, the J gene TRBJ2-1; no clear D gene. Trimming removed 6 bases from V and 7 bases from J, with 4 bases in between. Germline V lookup: CDR1 SNHLY, CDR2 FYNNEI. This CDR3 comprises 10 residues. The CDR3 bases are TGTGCCAGCAGCTTAAATGAGCAGTTCTTC. This sequence encodes CASSLNEQFF. Full variable domain (missing parts from reference TRBV2 and TRBJ2-1): EPEVTQTPSHQVTQMGQEVILRCVPISNHLYFYWYRQILGQKVEFLVSFYNNEISEKSEIFDDQFSVERPDGSNFTLKIRSTKLEDSAMYFCASSLNEQFFGPGTRLTVL.

The genes are TRBV16 and TRBJ1-5; no definite D call. The CDR3 is 13 residues long. The ends were cut back, 1 base at V and 7 bases at J, with 8 bases in the middle. Germline loops: CDR1 KGHSY, CDR2 FQNENV. In nucleotides, the CDR3 is TGTGCCAGCAGCCAATACGACGGGCAGCCCCAGCATTTT. It translates to CASSQYDGQPQHF.

This sequence joins TRBV3-1 (or the pseudogene TRBV3-2) and TRBJ1-3; D possibly corresponds to TRBD1 (5 bases). The germline V gene encodes CDR1 LGHDT and CDR2 YNNKEL (reference sequence). The germline V and J ends were trimmed by 0 bases and 2 bases, with 14 bases remaining between them. The CDR3 sequence is 17 residues long. This CDR3 reads CASSQELGGSPGNTIYF. The CDR3 nucleotides are TGTGCCAGCAGCCAAGAGTTGGGGGGATCTCCTGGAAACACCATATATTTT.

The chain uses TRBV11-2 and TRBJ2-7; D is perhaps TRBD2 (5 bases). CDR3 length: 16 amino acids. The V end was cut by 1 base, the J end by 1 base, with 14 bases between. CDR1 is SGHAT and CDR2 is FQNNGV in the germline V gene. The CDR3 sequence is CASSLVAGDSSYEQYF. CDR3 DNA sequence: TGTGCCAGCAGCTTAGTGGCCGGGGATTCATCCTACGAGCAGTACTTC.

The chain combines TRBV27 with TRBJ1-6, with D tentatively TRBD1 (5 bases). The CDR3 runs to 14 residues. V lost 3 bases to trimming and J lost 6 bases, with 9 bases between them. Per germline, CDR1 MNHEY and CDR2 SMNVEV (reference sequence). The DNA of the CDR3 is TGTGCCAGCAGTTTGACAGCCCTTAATTCACCCCTCCACTTT. It translates to CASSLTALNSPLHF.

The V call is TRBV5-1, the J call TRBJ1-2, with 7 positions matching TRBD1. This CDR3 is 15 amino acids long. V dropped 1 base and J dropped 1; count of bases not matched to a gene: 4. In germline, CDR1 is SGHRS, CDR2 YFSETQ. The CDR3 here is CASSLTGTDNYGYTF. CDR3 DNA: TGCGCCAGCAGCTTGACCGGGACAGATAACTATGGCTACACCTTC.

The chain couples TRBV7-6 to TRBJ1-6; 7 bases agree with TRBD1. Trimming cost V 6 bases and J 7 bases; bases outside gene matches: 3. The CDR3 length is 13 residues. Germline V gene data show CDR1 as SGHVS and CDR2 as FNYEAQ. For the CDR3, the DNA is TGTGCCAGCAGTCCGGGACAGAATTCACCCCTCCACTTT. This sequence encodes CASSPGQNSPLHF.

The chain has TRBV11-1 and TRBJ2-2, with 11 positions matching TRBD1. V dropped 4 bases and J dropped 3; count of bases not matched to a gene: 4. This CDR3 comprises 16 residues. Germline loops: CDR1 SGHAT, CDR2 FQDESV (reference sequence). The CDR3 DNA reads TGTGCCAGCAGCTGGAGGACAGGGGGCTACACCGGGGAGCTGTTTTTT. Its translation is CASSWRTGGYTGELFF.

This clone was recorded a few times. V gene TRBV7-2 combines with J gene TRBJ1-5; 8 nucleotides match TRBD1. Germline loops: CDR1 SGHTA, CDR2 FQGNSA. This CDR3 contains 18 residues. V shed 1 base and J 5 bases; nucleotides not matched to a gene: 13. CDR3 nucleotide sequence: TGTGCCAGCAGCTTAGGCCCGTTCAGGGGGCTTATCGATCAGCCCCAGCATTTT. As protein: CASSLGPFRGLIDQPQHF.

The chain recombines TRBV28 with TRBJ2-7; D is undetermined. Germline V gene sequence: CDR1 MDHEN, CDR2 SYDVKM. Trimming took 4 bases from V and 3 from J, leaving 7 bases between them. This CDR3 is 12 amino acids long. In DNA form, the CDR3 reads TGTGCCAGCAGTTCCCCGGGCTACGAGCAGTACTTC. This codes for CASSSPGYEQYF.

The rearrangement links TRBV6-2 or TRBV6-3 to TRBJ1-6, with TRBD1 as a possible D gene (6 bases). The CDR3 is 14 residues long. Trimming took off 6 bases at V and 8 bases at J, with 14 bases between the two ends. Germline V gene sequence: CDR1 MNHEY, CDR2 SVGEGT. The CDR3 coding sequence is TGTGCCAGCAGCAAGGACAGACCTCATTCACCCCTCCACTTT. It codes for CASSKDRPHSPLHF.

The rearrangement links TRBV7-9 to TRBJ1-3; 9 nucleotides agree with TRBD1. CDR1 and CDR2 (germline): SEHNR, FQNEAQ (reference sequence). Germline trimming cut 5 bases from V and 2 bases from J; bases unmatched to any gene: 1. This CDR3 has 14 amino acids. The CDR3: CASSTGGAGNTIYF. CDR3 nucleotide sequence: TGTGCCAGCAGCACAGGGGGCGCTGGAAACACCATATATTTT.

V gene TRBV7-9 combines with J gene TRBJ1-2, with D uncertain. Germline V gives CDR1 SEHNR, CDR2 FQNEAQ (reference sequence). Deletions cut 3 bases from V and 4 bases from J, with 9 bases between. CDR3 size: 13 residues. This CDR3 is CASSLPGSYGYTF. The DNA of the CDR3 is TGTGCCAGCAGCTTGCCAGGTTCCTATGGCTACACCTTC.

V usage is TRBV28 and J usage is TRBJ1-5; possibly TRBD1 for D (5 bases). With 8 bases removed from V and 6 bases from J, the gap between germline ends came to 11 bases. CDR1 and CDR2 from the germline V gene are MDHEN and SYDVKM. CDR3 length: 12 amino acids. CDR3 sequence: CASEGVSQPQHF. CDR3 sequence (DNA): TGTGCCAGCGAAGGGGTAAGTCAGCCCCAGCATTTT.